A single TCR beta chain is shown here with its context. No antigen is known for it. Germline V gives CDR1 MNHEY, CDR2 SVGAGI. V lost 0 bases to trimming and J lost 8 bases, with 7 bases between them. This CDR3 region has 12 residues. Clones were read by immunoSEQ multiplex PCR, and TCRdb kept only the in-frame ones, dropping some. This table holds 27,000 or so clones, roughly 80% found once. This entry belongs to a study of vaccination effects on CD4 cells after COVID-19. Regarding the study as a whole: Clonal contraction was marked in infection- and vaccine-induced clones late after vaccination.

Sequencing was preceded by expansion of antigen-specific CD4+ T cells with viral peptide pools in the ViraFEST assay. Upon completion of 10 days in culture, CD4+ T cells were isolated. Participants each got two BNT162b2 or mRNA-1273 vaccine doses. J is TRBJ1-2 and V is TRBV6-5; D might be TRBD1 (5 bases). The clonotype originates from a human donor who received a COVID-19 vaccine. Some clones in this sample may be carry-over from other donors' samples. Sequencing used CD4+ T cells from PBMCs cultured with HCoV-NL63 spike peptides, obtained after COVID-19 vaccination. The CDR3 DNA reads as TGTGCCAGCAGTTACTCGAAGGGGGGCTACACCTTC. Its protein is CASSYSKGGYTF.